Below are 28 T cell receptor beta chains sequenced from a single sample in a study of T cells after yellow fever vaccination. TCRdb re-analysed the 5' RACE reads in MiXCR, keeping a single row per CDR3 protein. The sample lists approximately 260,000 distinct CDR3 sequences, roughly 13% occurring once. Sample: CD4+ T cells sorted from PBMCs, taken 45 days after the yellow fever booster vaccination. All receptors come from a man aged 30 to 45 who received the YFV17D yellow fever vaccine.

V usage is TRBV5-1 and J usage is TRBJ2-7, with D possibly being TRBD2 (6 bases). V was clipped by 2 bases and J by 5 bases, with 14 bases between them. CDR1 is SGHRS and CDR2 is YFSETQ in the germline V gene. This CDR3 region has 14 residues. CDR3 amino acids: CASSFRTGVDEQYF. CDR3 nucleotide sequence: TGCGCCAGCAGCTTTCGGACGGGAGTGGACGAGCAGTACTTC.

CDR3 DNA: TGTGCCAGCAGTTACTCCTCGGAGAAGGGGCGAGCTTTCTTT. Translation: CASSYSSEKGRAFF. V and J are TRBV6-5 and TRBJ1-1; weak D call: TRBD1 (5 bases). Germline CDR1 is MNHEY and CDR2 is SVGAGI. The CDR3 length is 14 residues. V lost 0 bases, J lost 10 bases, and 15 bases lay in between.

About this clonotype itself: This may be a read error, as it is one base from a much larger clone. The chain couples TRBV5-1 to TRBJ2-7; D call uncertain. CDR1 SGHRS and CDR2 YFSETQ come from the germline V gene. The CDR3 is 16 amino acids. V was shortened by 8 bases and J by 2 bases, with 23 bases between the two germline ends. The CDR3 coding sequence is TGCGCCAGTACCCCACGGTCGGCCACCCAACCCTACGAGCAGTACTTC. This translates into CASTPRSATQPYEQYF.

There are a few counts of this clonotype. The rearrangement links TRBV6-2 or TRBV6-3 to TRBJ2-7, with TRBD1 identical over 7 bases. The CDR3 sequence is 12 residues long. Looked up from germline, CDR1 is MNHEY and CDR2 is SVGEGT. V lost 8 bases and J lost 3; bases outside the gene matches: 4. The CDR3 DNA follows: TGTGCCAGCGGGGACAGTCGCTACGAGCAGTACTTC. This encodes CASGDSRYEQYF.

This clonotype was found many times. The chain recombines TRBV14 with TRBJ2-1; D ambiguous. The germline V and J ends were trimmed by 4 bases and 4 bases, with 2 bases remaining between them. This CDR3 has 11 residues. CDR1 and CDR2 from the germline V gene are SGHDN and FVKESK. CDR3 bases: TGTGCCAGCAGCCGGTACAATGAGCAGTTCTTC. Translation: CASSRYNEQFF. The entire variable domain, with the rest obtained from reference TRBV14 and TRBJ2-1, is as follows: EAGVTQFPSHSVIEKGQTVTLRCDPISGHDNLYWYRRVMGKEIKFLLHFVKESKQDESGMPNNRFLAERTGGTYSTLKVQPAELEDSGVYFCASSRYNEQFFGPGTRLTVL.

The chain uses TRBV20-1 and TRBJ2-5, with TRBD2 matching over 7 bases. J was trimmed by 5 bases and V by 1 base; bases with no gene match: 4. The CDR3 spans 13 residues. Germline CDR1 DFQATT, CDR2 SNEGSKA (reference sequence). CDR3 sequence: CSARGPGGETQYF. CDR3 bases: TGCAGTGCTAGAGGTCCCGGGGGGGAGACCCAGTACTTC.

The chain employs TRBV29-1 and TRBJ2-5; TRBD2 matches 7 bases. The J segment lost 4 bases and the V segment lost 7 bases, leaving 9 bases of the junction unmatched. Germline loops: CDR1 SQVTM, CDR2 ANQGSEA. The CDR3 has 13 residues. CDR3 loop: CSADREGLETQYF. CDR3 nucleotides: TGCAGCGCCGATAGGGAGGGATTAGAGACCCAGTACTTC.

This clonotype was picked up a small number of times. The rearrangement uses TRBV27 and TRBJ1-2, with D uncertain. Trimming removed 8 bases from V and 0 bases from J, with 34 bases in between. CDR1 and CDR2 (germline): MNHEY, SMNVEV (reference sequence). The CDR3 covers 21 residues. CDR3 in DNA: TGTGCCAGCTTCGGGGAATGGCGTTTTGTCGCCCCAGCAGATTCTAACTATGGCTACACCTTC. The encoded protein is CASFGEWRFVAPADSNYGYTF.

This clonotype occurred a few times. The rearrangement uses TRBV3-1 and TRBJ2-1; TRBD2 matches at 11 bases. The V gene's germline CDR1 is LGHDT and CDR2 YNNKEL (reference sequence). Losses at the gene ends were 4 bases for V and 4 bases for J; bases not matched to a gene: 3. CDR3 length: 15 residues. The CDR3 bases are TGTGCCAGCAGCCGACGACTAGCGGGGTACAATGAGCAGTTCTTC. Protein: CASSRRLAGYNEQFF.

V is TRBV7-2 and J is TRBJ2-3; 11 nucleotides agree with TRBD1. Germline CDR1 SGHTA, CDR2 FQGNSA. V was pared by 0 bases and J by 6 bases, with 5 bases of the junction left unmatched. The CDR3 is 16 residues long. The CDR3 loop is CASSLAFGQGADTQYF. Here the CDR3 DNA reads TGTGCCAGCAGCTTAGCATTCGGACAGGGGGCTGATACGCAGTATTTT.

This clonotype was observed a handful of times. The rearrangement uses TRBV11-2 and TRBJ1-4; TRBD1 agrees at 7 bases. Germline V lookup: CDR1 SGHAT, CDR2 FQNNGV. V lost 3 bases, J lost 8 bases, and 6 bases stayed unmatched. The CDR3 runs to 14 residues. This CDR3 reads CASSFGDSYEKLFF. The CDR3 DNA reads TGTGCCAGCAGCTTCGGGGACAGCTACGAAAAACTGTTTTTT.

The gene calls are TRBV5-6 and TRBJ2-1; 8 positions match TRBD2. Unmatched junction bases numbered 8, after V lost 4 bases and J lost 8 bases. This CDR3 spans 14 amino acids. Germline CDR1 reads SGHDT; CDR2 reads YYEEEE. The CDR3 is CASSIAGPQHEQFF. CDR3 DNA sequence: TGTGCCAGCAGCATAGCGGGACCCCAACATGAGCAGTTCTTC.

The rearrangement uses TRBV24-1 and TRBJ2-2; 12 bases align to TRBD2. The junction had 12 bases not matched to a gene; V was cut back by 9 bases and J by 5 bases. This CDR3 is built from 17 residues. Germline V gene lookup returns CDR1 KGHDR and CDR2 SFDVKD. CDR3: CATAELAGGGGTGELFF. Written as DNA, the CDR3 is TGTGCCACCGCGGAACTAGCGGGAGGAGGGGGAACCGGGGAGCTGTTTTTT.

This clonotype was seen many times. The chain is built from TRBV27 and TRBJ2-6; the D is unclear. Germline loops: CDR1 MNHEY, CDR2 SMNVEV (reference sequence). The CDR3 has 15 residues. Between the trimmed V and J ends, which lost 3 bases and 0 bases, there was a span of 6 bases. The CDR3 protein is CASSLLSSGANVLTF. In DNA, the CDR3 is TGTGCCAGCAGTTTGCTGAGCTCTGGGGCCAACGTCCTGACTTTC. Looking up the rest from reference TRBV27 and TRBJ2-6 gives the full variable domain: EAQVTQNPRYLITVTGKKLTVTCSQNMNHEYMSWYRQDPGLGLRQIYYSMNVEVTDKGDVPEGYKVSRKEKRNFPLILESPSPNQTSLYFCASSLLSSGANVLTFGAGSRLTVL.

This clonotype was seen a few times. The V and J genes are TRBV20-1 and TRBJ2-3; TRBD2 aligns across 8 bases. V gave up 3 bases and J gave up 6 bases; unmatched junction bases: 8. The CDR3 contains 14 residues. The germline V gene has CDR1 DFQATT and CDR2 SNEGSKA (reference sequence). Written as DNA, the CDR3 is TGCAGTGCTAGGGGAATAGCGGGACCCGATACGCAGTATTTT. It specifies CSARGIAGPDTQYF.

This clonotype has only a few counts. The chain links TRBV3-1 to TRBJ1-2; D ambiguous. The CDR3 has 12 residues. V gave up 1 base and J gave up 6 bases, with 6 bases separating them. The germline CDR1 and CDR2 sequences are LGHDT and YNNKEL (reference sequence). This chain's CDR3 is CASSQVKNGYTF. The CDR3 nucleotides are TGTGCCAGCAGCCAAGTGAAGAATGGCTACACCTTC.

V is TRBV5-1 and J is TRBJ2-2; 10 bases fit TRBD2. Trimming took 0 bases from V and 4 from J; bases not matched to a gene: 6. CDR1 SGHRS and CDR2 YFSETQ come from the germline V gene. This CDR3 contains 17 residues. CDR3 protein: CASSLALLAGLTGELFF. The CDR3, as DNA: TGCGCCAGCAGCTTGGCCCTACTAGCGGGACTCACCGGGGAGCTGTTTTTT.

The sample holds a few counts of this clonotype. This chain joins TRBV2 and TRBJ2-3, with 8 bases fitting TRBD2. CDR1 is SNHLY and CDR2 is FYNNEI in the germline V gene. V dropped 2 bases and J dropped 6; count of bases not matched to a gene: 4. This CDR3 contains 14 residues. The CDR3 sequence is CASSERRGADTQYF. The CDR3 region has the DNA TGTGCCAGCAGTGAAAGGCGGGGGGCGGATACGCAGTATTTT. The variable domain in full, completed from reference TRBV2 and TRBJ2-3, reads EPEVTQTPSHQVTQMGQEVILRCVPISNHLYFYWYRQILGQKVEFLVSFYNNEISEKSEIFDDQFSVERPDGSNFTLKIRSTKLEDSAMYFCASSERRGADTQYFGPGTRLTVL.

As concerns this clonotype: This may arise from a read error, as a much more abundant clone is one base away. The chain carries TRBV20-1 and TRBJ2-1, with a tentative D call TRBD1 (5 bases). Germline CDR1 DFQATT, CDR2 SNEGSKA (reference sequence). This CDR3 contains 11 residues. CDR3 residues: CNATRADEQFF. The DNA of the CDR3 is TGCAATGCTACCAGGGCTGATGAGCAGTTCTTC.

The chain carries TRBV25-1 and TRBJ2-3, with D unresolved. This CDR3 contains 15 residues. V lost 6 bases, J lost 0 bases, and 13 bases lay in between. Per germline, CDR1 MGHDK and CDR2 SYGVNS. The CDR3 DNA reads as TGTGCCAGCAGCGAAGGTGGTACTAGCACAGATACGCAGTATTTT. This gives the protein CASSEGGTSTDTQYF.

The CDR3 DNA is TGTGCCAGCAGCTTAGCGGCTAGCAGGCAAGAGACCCAGTACTTC. Amino acids: CASSLAASRQETQYF. This chain joins TRBV7-2 and TRBJ2-5; a weak D match, TRBD2 (5 bases). Germline CDR1 SGHTA, CDR2 FQGNSA. The CDR3 is made up of 15 amino acids. V lost 0 bases to trimming and J lost 2 bases, with 10 bases between them. Together with reference TRBV7-2 and TRBJ2-5, the CDR3 gives the full variable domain: GAGVSQSPSNKVTEKGKDVELRCDPISGHTALYWYRQSLGQGLEFLIYFQGNSAPDKSGLPSDRFSAERTGGSVSTLTIQRTQQEDSAVYLCASSLAASRQETQYFGPGTRLLVL.

This clonotype has a handful of counts. The genes are TRBV3-1 and TRBJ2-3; D is uncertain. The CDR3 has 13 residues. CDR1 LGHDT and CDR2 YNNKEL come from the germline V gene (reference sequence). V lost 3 bases to trimming and J lost 3 bases, with 7 bases between them. CDR3: CASSHHRTDTQYF. In nucleotides, the CDR3 is TGTGCCAGCAGCCACCATCGAACAGATACGCAGTATTTT.

This clonotype occurred many times. This chain joins TRBV28 and TRBJ2-1; D remains ambiguous. This CDR3 spans 12 amino acids. The V end lost 5 bases, the J end lost 10 bases, and 12 bases lay between the germline ends. Looked up from germline, CDR1 is MDHEN and CDR2 is SYDVKM. The CDR3 protein is CASSPLSGEQFF. Written as DNA, the CDR3 is TGTGCCAGCAGTCCTCTGTCCGGAGAGCAGTTCTTC.

The sample holds a few counts of this clonotype. The V gene is TRBV24-1, the J gene TRBJ2-1, with 8 bases identical to TRBD1. In germline, CDR1 is KGHDR, CDR2 SFDVKD. The CDR3 length is 15 residues. Trimming cost V 1 base and J 7 bases; bases outside gene matches: 5. The CDR3 DNA follows: TGTGCCACCAGTGATTTCAGGGGGCAGGGAAATGAGCAGTTCTTC. Protein: CATSDFRGQGNEQFF.

The chain has TRBV7-2 and TRBJ1-6; possible D gene TRBD1, 5 bases. V was trimmed by 5 bases and J by 11 bases, leaving 10 bases between them. CDR1 is SGHTA, CDR2 FQGNSA, per germline. This CDR3 has 12 residues. The CDR3 coding sequence is TGTGCCAGCAGCCGACAGAGGACACCCCTCCACTTT. Translating it yields CASSRQRTPLHF.

This clonotype was counted between two and nine times. The rearrangement joins TRBV28 to TRBJ2-3; D remains ambiguous. This CDR3 spans 13 amino acids. Deletions cut 5 bases from V and 7 bases from J, with 13 bases between. Germline V gene data show CDR1 as MDHEN and CDR2 as SYDVKM. CDR3: CASSGPSGYTQYF. CDR3 coding DNA: TGTGCCAGCAGTGGACCGTCAGGATATACGCAGTATTTT.

The chain carries TRBV4-3 and TRBJ1-6; TRBD1 is a possible D gene (6 bases). V lost 0 bases, J lost 8 bases, and 14 bases lay in between. Per the germline V gene, CDR1 is LGHNA and CDR2 is YSLEER. CDR3 length: 16 residues. The CDR3 reads CASSQDGGRSDSPLHF. CDR3 sequence (DNA): TGCGCCAGCAGCCAAGATGGGGGCCGGTCGGATTCACCCCTCCACTTT.

The V call is TRBV20-1, the J call TRBJ2-7, with unresolved D. The CDR3 spans 13 residues. Between the trimmed V and J ends, which lost 7 bases and 3 bases, there was a span of 16 bases. Germline CDR1 is DFQATT and CDR2 is SNEGSKA (reference sequence). The CDR3 DNA sequence: TGCAGTGTCCCTGAGGAACTTAACTACGAGCAGTACTTC. It is translated as CSVPEELNYEQYF.